This T cell receptor beta chain was documented in a study of blood T cells in healthy people across ages. Study in general: Per two T cells, about one barcoded beta molecule was captured through template switching. Whole-study results and caveats: The fall in TCR beta diversity per million T cells was roughly linear with age.

Regarding this clonotype: What it binds is not known.

A second about 6 to 12 cycle PCR used barcoded and J-beta primers. Each CDR3 protein is one row after TCRdb ran MiXCR on the 5' RACE reads. The sample contains around 2 million distinct CDR3 sequences, about two fifths of which appear only once. With 6 bases removed from V and 0 bases from J, the gap between germline ends came to 16 bases. Germline CDR1 SGHRS, CDR2 YFSETQ. This CDR3 is built from 17 residues. The specimen sequenced was blood. The sequence was obtained from a human donor in good health. The chain carries TRBV5-1 and TRBJ2-6; a possible D gene is TRBD1 (6 bases). CDR3 residues: CASTVGHANSGANVLTF. The DNA for the CDR3 is TGCGCCAGCACCGTGGGACACGCCAACTCTGGGGCCAACGTCCTGACTTTC.